In its sample, the clone carrying this T cell receptor beta chain ranks as medium-sized (0.01 to 0.1%). Antigen specificity is unknown. TCR beta rearrangements were amplified from peripheral blood genomic DNA. This entry belongs to a study of T cell repertoires in aging, cancer and after chemotherapy. Background on the study: The full dataset contained 8.5 million to 10 million TCR reads.

TRB rearrangements spanning V, D and J were amplified using mixed TRB-A/B primers. TCRdb recomputed calls from the multiplex PCR reads with MiXCR, one row per CDR3 protein. This table has roughly 1,500 distinct CDR3 sequences, about 23% appearing once. Study-level results: Loss of evenness, beyond lost richness, contributed to age-related TCR diversity decline in cancer patients. Age-matched healthy donors had significantly more diverse, less clonal blood TCR repertoires than untreated cancer patients.

The junction had 9 bases not matched to a gene; V was cut back by 6 bases and J by 7 bases. The CDR3 is 15 amino acids. Germline V lookup: CDR1 MNHEY, CDR2 SMNVEV (reference sequence). This TCR was recovered from a human donor with a solid tumor. The sample was blood. The chain joins TRBV27 to TRBJ2-1; 10 positions agree with TRBD2. CDR3 sequence: CASSPSGSRLNEQFF. CDR3 in DNA: TGTGCCAGCAGCCCTAGCGGGAGCAGGTTGAATGAGCAGTTCTTC.